This passage covers 19 T cell receptor beta chains from one sample sequenced in a study of blood T cells in healthy people across ages (dated by TCRdb to the mid-2010s). The protocol used for the library was 5' RACE. The sequencer listed for this sample is Illumina HiSeq 2500. A second about 7 to 12 cycle PCR used a sample-barcoded 5' primer and a J-beta primer mix. TCRdb cleaned the public reads at Q25 with fastp, built clones with MiXCR and kept in-frame beta chains. Entries that share a CDR3 protein sequence are merged under the most common genes and DNA. For this sample there are about 780,000 distinct CDR3 sequences; roughly 26% appear just once. Approximately 2.9% of the sample lies in the top ten. This sample also belongs to another study, concerning T cells of mothers and their children.

Sequencing used blood. The receptors were gathered from a boy younger than 18 in good health.

The rearrangement joins TRBV29-1 to TRBJ2-5; TRBD1 matches 10 bases. The J call is doubtful: the DNA matches TRBJ2-7 better. This CDR3 region has 14 residues. Germline V gene sequence: CDR1 SQVTM, CDR2 ANQGSEA. This CDR3 is CSVPGQGVSYEQYF. CDR3 coding DNA: TGCAGCGTTCCCGGACAGGGGGTGTCCTACGAGCAGTACTTC.

For this clonotype: One end of the junction fails to match germline, which may point to a read error. The chain is built from TRBV7-7 and TRBJ2-7, with D unresolved. From germline, CDR1 is SSHAT and CDR2 FNYEAQ (reference sequence). CDR3 length equals 14 residues. The CDR3 sequence: CASSPDGWSYEQYF. The CDR3 DNA is TGTGCTAGCAGCCCAGACGGATGGTCCTACGAGCAGTACTTC.

J is TRBJ2-7 and V is TRBV4-2; D gene uncertain. Germline values: CDR1 LGHNA, CDR2 YNFKEQ. V lost 5 bases and J 0 bases, leaving 14 bases between the germline ends. This CDR3 contains 15 residues. CDR3 bases: TGTGCCAGCAGCGAGACCCCCGAAAGCTCCTACGAGCAGTACTTC. Protein sequence: CASSETPESSYEQYF.

This clonotype has only a few counts. The chain links TRBV30 to TRBJ2-5; 8 bases are a match to TRBD2. Germline V gene sequence: CDR1 GTSNPN, CDR2 SVGIG (reference sequence). There are 13 residues in the CDR3. Trimming took 3 bases from V and 5 from J; bases not matched to a gene: 5. Here the CDR3 DNA reads TGTGCCTGGAGGCAGCGGGGGCCGGAGACCCAGTACTTC. It encodes CAWRQRGPETQYF.

The chain carries TRBV20-1 and TRBJ1-6; a possible D gene is TRBD1 (5 bases). Deletions cut 4 bases from V and 0 bases from J, with 22 bases between. The V gene's germline CDR1 is DFQATT and CDR2 SNEGSKA (reference sequence). The CDR3 length is 19 residues. The CDR3 sequence is CSAIDSPAPVSSYNSPLHF. DNA for the CDR3: TGCAGTGCTATTGACAGCCCCGCGCCCGTTAGCTCCTATAATTCACCCCTCCACTTT.

This clonotype was found a few times. This sequence joins TRBV18 and TRBJ2-3; maybe TRBD1 (6 bases). CDR3 length equals 16 residues. Trimming pared 0 bases from V and 0 bases from J, leaving 10 bases between. Germline V CDR1 and CDR2: KGHSH, LQKENI. The CDR3 sequence is CASSPPGTTSTDTQYF. Written as DNA, the CDR3 is TGTGCCAGCTCACCACCGGGGACAACCAGCACAGATACGCAGTATTTT.

The J gene is TRBJ1-1, the V gene TRBV7-3, with D uncertain. The germline gives CDR1 SGHTA, CDR2 FQGTGA. The CDR3 has 14 residues. V was trimmed by 1 base and J by 2 bases, leaving 8 bases between them. The CDR3, as DNA: TGTGCCAGCAGCTTAAACAGCCATAACACTGAAGCTTTCTTT. Its translation: CASSLNSHNTEAFF.

This clonotype was picked up a small number of times. The V and J genes are TRBV20-1 and TRBJ1-2; D is unresolved. The length of the CDR3 is 13 residues. V was clipped by 1 base and J by 0 bases, with 6 bases between them. Germline lookup yields CDR1 DFQATT and CDR2 SNEGSKA (reference sequence). DNA of the CDR3: TGCAGTGCTAGAGTCAACACTAACTATGGCTACACCTTC. This gives the protein CSARVNTNYGYTF.

The chain carries TRBV6-2 or TRBV6-3 and TRBJ1-5; 7 bases line up with TRBD1. CDR1 and CDR2 from the germline V gene are MNHEY and SVGEGT. V lost 3 bases and J lost 4; bases outside the gene matches: 3. CDR3 length equals 14 residues. CDR3 coding DNA: TGTGCCAGCAGTTATGGGACAGAGAATCAGCCCCAGCATTTT. This encodes CASSYGTENQPQHF.

The chain employs TRBV7-2 and TRBJ1-4; D is unresolved. V dropped 1 base and J dropped 8 bases, with 14 bases sitting between them. The CDR3 spans 15 residues. The germline V gene has CDR1 SGHTA and CDR2 FQGNSA. DNA for the CDR3: TGTGCCAGCAGCTTAGATCGGCAGCGTGGGGAAAAACTGTTTTTT. Protein product: CASSLDRQRGEKLFF. Supplemented by reference TRBV7-2 and TRBJ1-4, the full variable domain reads GAGVSQSPSNKVTEKGKDVELRCDPISGHTALYWYRQSLGQGLEFLIYFQGNSAPDKSGLPSDRFSAERTGGSVSTLTIQRTQQEDSAVYLCASSLDRQRGEKLFFGSGTQLSVL.

This clonotype was detected only a few times. A read error may produce the germline difference seen at one junction end. The chain links TRBV6-1 to TRBJ2-6, with 9 bases matching TRBD1. The CDR3 covers 18 residues. Germline loops: CDR1 MNHNS, CDR2 SASEGT. CDR3 nucleotide sequence: TGTGCCAGCAGTGGCGGACCGGGACAGGGCTCTGGAGCCAACGTCCTGACTTTC. It translates to CASSGGPGQGSGANVLTF.

This clonotype has a handful of counts. The rearrangement links TRBV5-1 to TRBJ1-3; no clear D. This CDR3 has 15 residues. Germline V gives CDR1 SGHRS, CDR2 YFSETQ. Trimming took 4 bases from V and 7 from J, leaving 18 bases between them. This CDR3 reads CASSLQTGSGNTIYF. CDR3 in DNA: TGCGCCAGCAGCCTCCAGACGGGGTCCGGGAACACCATATATTTT.

This rearrangement joins TRBV5-5 to TRBJ2-7, with 7 bases identical to TRBD1. Trimming removed 4 bases from V and 0 bases from J; junction bases left unmatched: 7. The CDR3 contains 15 residues. CDR1 and CDR2 (germline): SGHKS, YYEKEE (reference sequence). The chain's CDR3 is CASSIVRDSSYEQYF. The CDR3, as DNA: TGTGCCAGCAGCATAGTCCGGGACAGCTCCTACGAGCAGTACTTC.

The table lists this clonotype with a few counts. V is TRBV5-1 and J is TRBJ1-2, with D maybe TRBD1 (5 bases). Germline loops: CDR1 SGHRS, CDR2 YFSETQ. CDR3 length equals 14 residues. V gave up 0 bases and J gave up 4 bases, with 10 bases separating them. The CDR3 nucleotides read TGCGCCAGCAGCTTGGAAGGGACTTCCTATGGCTACACCTTC. Residues: CASSLEGTSYGYTF.

V is TRBV29-1 and J is TRBJ1-4, with D possibly TRBD1 on 6 matching bases. This CDR3 region has 15 residues. Germline CDR1 reads SQVTM; CDR2 reads ANQGSEA. The V end was cut by 4 bases, the J end by 4 bases, with 16 bases between. CDR3 in amino acids: CSVGGQGGDNEKLFF. DNA for the CDR3: TGCAGCGTTGGGGGGCAGGGCGGAGATAATGAAAAACTGTTTTTT.

This chain joins TRBV3-1 and TRBJ2-1; possible D gene TRBD1, 5 bases. The CDR3 is made up of 14 amino acids. Trimming stripped 6 bases from V and 4 bases from J, with 13 bases between. Germline V gene data show CDR1 as LGHDT and CDR2 as YNNKEL (reference sequence). Here the CDR3 reads CASSEARGYNEQFF. The CDR3 bases are TGTGCCAGCAGTGAAGCAAGGGGTTACAATGAGCAGTTCTTC.

This clonotype was seen a handful of times. The chain carries TRBV27 and TRBJ2-6, with D tentatively TRBD2 (5 bases). From germline, CDR1 is MNHEY and CDR2 SMNVEV (reference sequence). The ends were cut back, 7 bases at V and 4 bases at J, with 11 bases in the middle. The CDR3 runs 14 residues. The CDR3: CASTGSDGANVLTF. The CDR3 coding sequence is TGTGCCAGCACTGGGAGCGACGGGGCCAACGTCCTGACTTTC.

The J gene is TRBJ2-7, the V gene TRBV27, with 7 nucleotides matching TRBD2. Germline-derived CDR1 and CDR2 are MNHEY and SMNVEV (reference sequence). Unmatched junction bases numbered 10, after V lost 3 bases and J lost 5 bases. The CDR3 has 15 residues. The CDR3 sequence: CASSFGLVGRHEQYF. CDR3 DNA sequence: TGTGCCAGCAGTTTCGGACTAGTGGGGCGGCACGAGCAGTACTTC.

This chain's CDR3 is CATSRGRGILSGANVLTF. The CDR3, as DNA: TGTGCCACCAGCAGAGGGAGGGGAATCCTCTCTGGGGCCAACGTCCTGACTTTC. The V and J genes are TRBV15 and TRBJ2-6; D is perhaps TRBD2 (6 bases). The V end lost 1 base, the J end lost 0 bases, and 13 bases lay between the germline ends. Germline V gives CDR1 LNHNV, CDR2 YYDKDF (reference sequence). The CDR3 runs 18 residues.